One T cell receptor beta chain is described in this entry. As yet, its antigen is unknown. The CDR3 consists of 14 residues. V was shortened by 0 bases and J by 1 base, with 10 bases between the two germline ends. Germline V lookup: CDR1 GTSNPN, CDR2 SVGIG (reference sequence). In the PCR, 60 Vbeta and 13 Jbeta primers were used. Produced via immunoSEQ multiplex PCR; TCRdb's table is partial and in-frame only. The sample lists about 180,000 clones, 82% occurring once. The data stem from a study of cytomegalovirus exposure and HLA in healthy donors. General observations from the study: A previous analysis found most TCR beta V segments productive roughly 90% or roughly 30% of the time.

The V and J genes are TRBV30 and TRBJ2-7, with a tentative D call TRBD1 (6 bases). Input material: PBMCs. The clonotype comes from a man in his forties in good health and CMV-seronegative. Here the CDR3 DNA reads TGTGCCTGGAGTGTAATGCAGGGGTCCTACGAGCAGTACTTC. This sequence encodes CAWSVMQGSYEQYF. Looking up the rest from reference TRBV30 and TRBJ2-7 gives the full variable domain: SQTIHQWPATLVQPVGSPLSLECTVEGTSNPNLYWYRQAAGRGLQLLFYSVGIGQISSEVPQNLSASRPQDRQFILSSKKLLLSDSGFYLCAWSVMQGSYEQYFGPGTRLTVT.